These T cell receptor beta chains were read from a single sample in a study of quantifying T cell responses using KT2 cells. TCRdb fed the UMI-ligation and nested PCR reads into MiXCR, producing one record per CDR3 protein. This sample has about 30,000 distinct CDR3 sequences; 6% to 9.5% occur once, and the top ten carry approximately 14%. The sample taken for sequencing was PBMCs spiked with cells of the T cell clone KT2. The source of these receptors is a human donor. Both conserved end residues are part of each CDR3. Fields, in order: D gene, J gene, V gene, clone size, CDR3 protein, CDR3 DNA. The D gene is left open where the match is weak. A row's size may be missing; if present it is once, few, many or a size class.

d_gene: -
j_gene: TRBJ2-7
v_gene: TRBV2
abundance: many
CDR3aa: CASNELPYEQYF
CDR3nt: TGTGCCAGCAATGAGTTACCCTACGAGCAGTACTTC

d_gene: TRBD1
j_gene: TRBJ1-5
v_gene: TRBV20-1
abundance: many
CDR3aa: CSVRGPGGARQPQHF
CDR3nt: TGCAGTGTTCGAGGTCCAGGGGGGGCACGACAGCCCCAGCATTTT

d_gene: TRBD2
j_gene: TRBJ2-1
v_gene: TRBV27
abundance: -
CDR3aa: CASSLSSPQGLAGEQFF
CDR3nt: TGTGCCAGCAGTTTATCGTCCCCACAAGGACTAGCGGGTGAGCAGTTCTTC

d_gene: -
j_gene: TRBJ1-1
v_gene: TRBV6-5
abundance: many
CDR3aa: CASSYNQRNTVLNEAFF
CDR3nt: TGTGCCAGCAGTTACAACCAGCGGAACACGGTTCTAAATGAAGCTTTCTTT

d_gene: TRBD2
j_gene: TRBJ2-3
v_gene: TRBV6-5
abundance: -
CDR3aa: CASSSGTSGYTQYF
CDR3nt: TGTGCCAGCAGTTCCGGGACTAGCGGGTATACGCAGTATTTT

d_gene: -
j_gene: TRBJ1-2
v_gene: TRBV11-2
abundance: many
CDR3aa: CASSSIQNYGYTF
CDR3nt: TGTGCCAGCAGCTCTATCCAGAACTATGGCTACACCTTC

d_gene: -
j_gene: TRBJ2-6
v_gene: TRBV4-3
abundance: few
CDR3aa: CASSQEYSSGANVLTF
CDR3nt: TGCGCCAGCAGCCAAGAGTACAGCTCTGGGGCCAACGTCCTGACTTTC

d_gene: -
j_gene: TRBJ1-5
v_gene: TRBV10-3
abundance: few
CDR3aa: CAIGGGAGQPQHF
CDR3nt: TGTGCCATCGGTGGGGGCGCGGGGCAGCCCCAGCATTTT

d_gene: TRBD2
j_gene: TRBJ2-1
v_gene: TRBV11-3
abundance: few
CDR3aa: CASSFLRGSGGGSSYNEQFF
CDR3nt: TGTGCCAGCAGCTTCCTCCGGGGTAGCGGGGGGGGAAGCTCCTACAATGAGCAGTTCTTC

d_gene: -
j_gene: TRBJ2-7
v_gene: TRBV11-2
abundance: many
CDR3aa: CASSLGDGYEQYF
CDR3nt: TGTGCCAGCAGCTTAGGGGACGGATACGAGCAGTACTTC

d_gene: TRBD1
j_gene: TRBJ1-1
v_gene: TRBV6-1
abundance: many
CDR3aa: CASRNDRAGVNTEAFF
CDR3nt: TGTGCCAGCAGGAATGACAGGGCAGGGGTTAACACTGAAGCTTTCTTT

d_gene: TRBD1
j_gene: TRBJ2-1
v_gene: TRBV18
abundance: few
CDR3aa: CASSPRQGADYNEQFF
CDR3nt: TGTGCCAGCTCACCAAGACAGGGTGCCGACTACAATGAGCAGTTCTTC

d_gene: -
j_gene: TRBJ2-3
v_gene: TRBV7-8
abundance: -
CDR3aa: CASSLAVTLSGRTDTQYF
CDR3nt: TGTGCCAGCAGCTTAGCCGTTACCCTAAGCGGCCGCACAGATACGCAGTATTTT

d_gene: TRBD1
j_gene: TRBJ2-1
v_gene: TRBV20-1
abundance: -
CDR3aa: CSARQKTGVSYNEQFF
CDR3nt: TGCAGTGCTAGGCAGAAGACAGGGGTCTCCTACAATGAGCAGTTCTTC

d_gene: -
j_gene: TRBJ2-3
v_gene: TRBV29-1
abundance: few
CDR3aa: CSVDGFRAGGTDTQYF
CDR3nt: TGCAGCGTTGATGGGTTTCGGGCAGGGGGCACAGATACGCAGTATTTT

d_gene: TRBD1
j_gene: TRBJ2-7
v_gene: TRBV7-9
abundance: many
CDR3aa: CASSLDYRGQYEQYF
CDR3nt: TGTGCCAGCAGCTTAGATTACAGGGGGCAATACGAGCAGTACTTC

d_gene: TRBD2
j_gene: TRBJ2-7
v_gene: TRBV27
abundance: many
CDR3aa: CATFGGRGASYEQYF
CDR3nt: TGTGCCACCTTTGGCGGGAGGGGGGCCTCCTACGAGCAGTACTTC

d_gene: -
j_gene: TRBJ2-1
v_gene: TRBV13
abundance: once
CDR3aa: CASRPTGRRSEQFF
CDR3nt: TGTGCCAGCAGGCCAACCGGACGGAGAAGTGAGCAGTTCTTC

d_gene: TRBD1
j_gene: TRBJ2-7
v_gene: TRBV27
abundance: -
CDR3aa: CASRPTGTGKFLEQYF
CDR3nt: TGTGCCAGCCGTCCGACGGGGACAGGGAAATTTCTCGAGCAGTACTTC

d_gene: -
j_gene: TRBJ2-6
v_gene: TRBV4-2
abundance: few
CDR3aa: CASSQEVRGAGAGANVLTF
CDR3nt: TGTGCCAGCAGCCAAGAAGTTCGGGGGGCTGGTGCGGGGGCCAACGTCCTGACTTTC

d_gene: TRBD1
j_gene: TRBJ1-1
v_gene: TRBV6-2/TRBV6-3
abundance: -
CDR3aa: CASSPGGSMTEAFF
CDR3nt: TGTGCCAGCAGCCCAGGGGGTTCGATGACTGAAGCTTTCTTT

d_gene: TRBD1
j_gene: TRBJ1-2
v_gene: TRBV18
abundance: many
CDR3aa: CASSPSGQGPNYGYTF
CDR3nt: TGTGCCAGCTCACCATCTGGACAGGGACCTAACTATGGCTACACCTTC